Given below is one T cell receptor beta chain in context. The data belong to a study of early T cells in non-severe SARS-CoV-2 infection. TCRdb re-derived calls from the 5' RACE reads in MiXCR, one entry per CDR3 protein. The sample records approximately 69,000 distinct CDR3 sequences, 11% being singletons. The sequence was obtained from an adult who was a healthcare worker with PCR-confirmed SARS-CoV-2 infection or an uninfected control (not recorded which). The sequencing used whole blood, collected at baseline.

CDR3 in amino acids: CSARGPETANTEAFF. The DNA of the CDR3 is TGCAGTGCTAGAGGCCCCGAGACAGCAAACACTGAAGCTTTCTTT. The rearrangement uses TRBV20-1 and TRBJ1-1; D may be TRBD1 (5 bases). The CDR3 is 15 residues long. Germline V gene sequence: CDR1 DFQATT, CDR2 SNEGSKA (reference sequence). Trimming pared 1 base from V and 2 bases from J, leaving 14 bases between.